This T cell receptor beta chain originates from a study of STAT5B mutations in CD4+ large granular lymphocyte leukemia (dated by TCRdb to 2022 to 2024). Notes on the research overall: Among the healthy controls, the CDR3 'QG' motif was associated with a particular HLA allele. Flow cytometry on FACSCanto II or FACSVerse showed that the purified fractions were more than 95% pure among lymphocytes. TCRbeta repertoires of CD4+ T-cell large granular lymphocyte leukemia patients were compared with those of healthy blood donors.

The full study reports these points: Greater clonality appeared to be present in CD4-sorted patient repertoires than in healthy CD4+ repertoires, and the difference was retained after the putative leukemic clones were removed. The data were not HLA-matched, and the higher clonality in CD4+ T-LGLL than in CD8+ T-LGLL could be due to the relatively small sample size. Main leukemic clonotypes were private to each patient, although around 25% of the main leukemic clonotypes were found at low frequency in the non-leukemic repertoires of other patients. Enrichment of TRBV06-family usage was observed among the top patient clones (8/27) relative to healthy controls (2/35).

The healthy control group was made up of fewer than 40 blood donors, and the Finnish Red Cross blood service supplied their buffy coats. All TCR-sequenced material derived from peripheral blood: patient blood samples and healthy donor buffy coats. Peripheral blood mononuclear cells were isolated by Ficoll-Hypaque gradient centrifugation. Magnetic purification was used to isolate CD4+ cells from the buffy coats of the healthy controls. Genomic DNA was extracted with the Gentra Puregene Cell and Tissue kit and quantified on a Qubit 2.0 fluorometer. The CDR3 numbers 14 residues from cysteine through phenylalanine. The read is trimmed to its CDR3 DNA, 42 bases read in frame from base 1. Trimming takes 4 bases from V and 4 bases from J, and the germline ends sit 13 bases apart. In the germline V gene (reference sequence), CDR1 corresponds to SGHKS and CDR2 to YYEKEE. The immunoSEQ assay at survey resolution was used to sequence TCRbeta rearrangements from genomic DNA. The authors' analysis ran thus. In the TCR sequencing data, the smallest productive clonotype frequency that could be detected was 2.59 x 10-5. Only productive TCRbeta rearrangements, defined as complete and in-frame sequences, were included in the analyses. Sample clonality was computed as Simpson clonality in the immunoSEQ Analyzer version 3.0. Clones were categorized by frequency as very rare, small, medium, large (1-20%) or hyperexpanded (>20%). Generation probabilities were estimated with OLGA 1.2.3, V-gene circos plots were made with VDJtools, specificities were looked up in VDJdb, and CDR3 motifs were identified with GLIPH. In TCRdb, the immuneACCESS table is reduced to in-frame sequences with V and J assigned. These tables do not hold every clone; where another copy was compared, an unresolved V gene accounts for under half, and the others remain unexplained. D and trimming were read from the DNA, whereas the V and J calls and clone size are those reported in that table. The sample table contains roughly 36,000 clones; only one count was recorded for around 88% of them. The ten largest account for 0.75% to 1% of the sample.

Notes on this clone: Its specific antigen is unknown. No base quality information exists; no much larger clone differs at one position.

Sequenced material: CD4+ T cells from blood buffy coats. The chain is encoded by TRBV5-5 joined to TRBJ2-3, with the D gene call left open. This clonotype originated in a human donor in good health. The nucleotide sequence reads TGTGCCAGCAGCCCTTTGGAGTGGGCAGATACGCAGTATTTT. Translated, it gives CASSPLEWADTQYF.